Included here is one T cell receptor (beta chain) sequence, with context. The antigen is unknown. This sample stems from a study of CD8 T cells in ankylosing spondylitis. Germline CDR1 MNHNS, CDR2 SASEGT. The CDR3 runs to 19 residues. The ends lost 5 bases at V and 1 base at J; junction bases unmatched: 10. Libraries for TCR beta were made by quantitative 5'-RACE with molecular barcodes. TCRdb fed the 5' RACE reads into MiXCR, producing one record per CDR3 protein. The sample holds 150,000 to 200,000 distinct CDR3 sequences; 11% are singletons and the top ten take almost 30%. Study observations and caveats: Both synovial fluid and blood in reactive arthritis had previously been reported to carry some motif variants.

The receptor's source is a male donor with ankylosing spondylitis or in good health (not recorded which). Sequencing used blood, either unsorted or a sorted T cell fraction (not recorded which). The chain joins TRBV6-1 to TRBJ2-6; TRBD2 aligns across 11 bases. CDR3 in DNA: TGTGCCAGCAGTCAACTAGCGGGAGTTGGGTTTTCTGGGGCCAACGTCCTGACTTTC. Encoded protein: CASSQLAGVGFSGANVLTF.